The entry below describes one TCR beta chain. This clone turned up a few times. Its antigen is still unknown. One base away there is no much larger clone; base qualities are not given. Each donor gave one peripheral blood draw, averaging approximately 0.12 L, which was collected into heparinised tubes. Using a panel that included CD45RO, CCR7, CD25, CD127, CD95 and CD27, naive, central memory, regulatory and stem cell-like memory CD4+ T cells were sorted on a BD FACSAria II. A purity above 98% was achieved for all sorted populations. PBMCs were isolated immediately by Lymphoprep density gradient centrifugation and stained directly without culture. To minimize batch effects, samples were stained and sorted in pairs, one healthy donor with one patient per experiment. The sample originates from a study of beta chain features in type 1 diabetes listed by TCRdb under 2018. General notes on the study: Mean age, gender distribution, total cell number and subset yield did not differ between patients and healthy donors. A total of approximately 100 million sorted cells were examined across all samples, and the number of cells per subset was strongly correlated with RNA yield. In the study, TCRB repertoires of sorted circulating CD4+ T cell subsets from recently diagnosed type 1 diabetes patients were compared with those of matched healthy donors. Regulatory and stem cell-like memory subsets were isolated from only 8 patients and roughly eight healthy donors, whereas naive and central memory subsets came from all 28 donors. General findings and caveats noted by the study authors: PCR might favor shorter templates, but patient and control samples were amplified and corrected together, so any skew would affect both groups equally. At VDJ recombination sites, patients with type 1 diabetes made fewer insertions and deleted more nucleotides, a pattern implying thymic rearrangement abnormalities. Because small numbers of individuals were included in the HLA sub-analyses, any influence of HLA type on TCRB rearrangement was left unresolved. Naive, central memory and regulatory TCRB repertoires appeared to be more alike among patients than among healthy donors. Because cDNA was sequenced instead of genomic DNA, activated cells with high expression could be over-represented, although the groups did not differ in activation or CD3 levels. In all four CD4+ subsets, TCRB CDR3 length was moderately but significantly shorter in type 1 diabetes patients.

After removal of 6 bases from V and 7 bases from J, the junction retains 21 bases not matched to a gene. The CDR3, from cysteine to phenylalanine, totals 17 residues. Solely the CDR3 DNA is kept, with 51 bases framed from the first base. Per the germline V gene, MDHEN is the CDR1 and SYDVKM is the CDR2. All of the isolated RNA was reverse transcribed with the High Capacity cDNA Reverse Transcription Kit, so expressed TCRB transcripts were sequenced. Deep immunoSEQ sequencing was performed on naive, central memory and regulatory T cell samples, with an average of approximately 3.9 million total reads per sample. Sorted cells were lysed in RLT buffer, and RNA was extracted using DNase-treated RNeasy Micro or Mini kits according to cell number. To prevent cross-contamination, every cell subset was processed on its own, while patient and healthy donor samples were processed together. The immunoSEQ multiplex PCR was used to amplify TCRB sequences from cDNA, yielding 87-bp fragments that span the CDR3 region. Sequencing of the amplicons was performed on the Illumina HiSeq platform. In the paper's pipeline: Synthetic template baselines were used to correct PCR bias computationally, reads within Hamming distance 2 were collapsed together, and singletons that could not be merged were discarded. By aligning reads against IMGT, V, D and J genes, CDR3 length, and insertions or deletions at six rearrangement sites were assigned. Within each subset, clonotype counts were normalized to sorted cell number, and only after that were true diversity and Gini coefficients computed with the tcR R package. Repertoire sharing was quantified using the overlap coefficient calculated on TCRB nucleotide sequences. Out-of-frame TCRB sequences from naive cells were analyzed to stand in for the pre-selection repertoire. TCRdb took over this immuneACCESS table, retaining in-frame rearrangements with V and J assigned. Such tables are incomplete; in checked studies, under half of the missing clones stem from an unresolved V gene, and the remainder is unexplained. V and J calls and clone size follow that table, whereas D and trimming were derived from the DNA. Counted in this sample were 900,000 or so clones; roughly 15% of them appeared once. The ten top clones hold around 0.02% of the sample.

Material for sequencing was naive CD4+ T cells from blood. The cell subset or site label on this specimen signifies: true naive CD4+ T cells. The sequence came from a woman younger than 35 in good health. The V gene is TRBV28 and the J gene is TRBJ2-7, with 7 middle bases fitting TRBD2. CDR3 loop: CASRTSGLGTAPTEQYF. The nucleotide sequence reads TGTGCCAGCAGGACCTCCGGACTAGGGACGGCTCCTACTGAGCAGTACTTC.